This T cell receptor beta chain was identified during a study of control samples from healthy donors and cancer patients (dated by TCRdb to the early 2020s). Library preparation was by the immunoSEQ multiplex PCR assay. Here the immuneACCESS table is served through TCRdb, limited to in-frame sequences with V and J called. Missing clones are a known gap in these copies; in checked studies unresolved V genes cover under half, and the rest lacks a known reason. The sample has 170,000 or so clones on record, 94% of them singletons. 1.1% to 1.5% of the sample rests with the top ten. Details on this clone: Its specific antigen is unknown. The sample holds no much larger clone one base away, and base qualities are not on file.

The V and J ends are trimmed by 2 bases and 0 bases, leaving 16 bases between them. In the germline V gene (reference sequence), CDR1 corresponds to MNHEY and CDR2 to SMNVEV. The CDR3 covers 17 residues, taking in both the cysteine and the phenylalanine. Of the read, only the CDR3 DNA is kept; its 51 bases are in frame from base 1. This sequence was found in a woman aged 18-30 years in good health. The sequenced sample was blood. The rearranged chain carries TRBV27 and TRBJ1-2; the D gene is unclear. CDR3 region: CASSLRSGVGTNYGYTF. The DNA sequence follows: TGTGCCAGCAGTTTACGGTCCGGGGTGGGCACTAACTATGGCTACACCTTC.